These T cell receptor beta chains were read from a single sample in a study of vaccination and CD4 T cells after COVID-19. TCRdb independently ran MiXCR on the PCR reads; one entry per CDR3 protein. The sample contains roughly 8,400 distinct CDR3 sequences, around two thirds of which appear only once. What these receptors recognize is not known. The source material was CD4+ T cells from blood, cultured in vitro. Source of these receptors: a human donor who had recovered from COVID-19. Both conserved end residues are part of each CDR3. D genes are given only for firm matches. Clone size is given for some rows only: seen once, a few or many times, or a class if the clone is expanded.

D gene: .
clone size: .
CDR3 length: 14
J gene: TRBJ1-2
V gene: TRBV2
CDR3 protein: CASSEGGWMYGYTF
CDR3 DNA: TGTGCCAGCAGTGAAGGGGGTTGGATGTATGGCTACACCTTC

D gene: .
clone size: few
CDR3 length: 17
J gene: TRBJ2-2
V gene: TRBV28
CDR3 protein: CASSRRYGLVGTGELFF
CDR3 DNA: TGTGCCAGCAGCCGTCGTTATGGTTTAGTGGGGACCGGGGAGCTGTTTTTT

D gene: TRBD1
clone size: .
CDR3 length: 14
J gene: TRBJ2-1
V gene: TRBV7-3
CDR3 protein: CASSLTGGYNEQFF
CDR3 DNA: TGTGCCAGCAGCCTAACAGGGGGATACAATGAGCAGTTCTTC

D gene: TRBD1
clone size: .
CDR3 length: 15
J gene: TRBJ1-5
V gene: TRBV6-2/TRBV6-3
CDR3 protein: CASSTGTARSQPQHF
CDR3 DNA: TGTGCCAGCAGTACCGGGACAGCTCGGAGTCAGCCCCAGCATTTT

D gene: .
clone size: .
CDR3 length: 14
J gene: TRBJ1-5
V gene: TRBV27
CDR3 protein: CASSLLQGYQPQHF
CDR3 DNA: TGTGCCAGCAGTTTATTGCAGGGGTATCAGCCCCAGCATTTT

D gene: TRBD2
clone size: .
CDR3 length: 17
J gene: TRBJ2-5
V gene: TRBV11-2
CDR3 protein: CASSLLGTSGGIQTQYF
CDR3 DNA: TGTGCCAGCAGCTTATTAGGGACTAGCGGGGGAATCCAGACCCAGTACTTC

D gene: .
clone size: .
CDR3 length: 14
J gene: TRBJ1-5
V gene: TRBV28
CDR3 protein: CASTRAGADQPQHF
CDR3 DNA: TGTGCCAGCACTCGGGCGGGGGCGGATCAGCCCCAGCATTTT

D gene: TRBD1
clone size: few
CDR3 length: 13
J gene: TRBJ2-7
V gene: TRBV20-1
CDR3 protein: CSAAGTASYEQYF
CDR3 DNA: TGCAGTGCTGCCGGGACAGCCTCCTACGAGCAGTACTTC

D gene: TRBD2
clone size: .
CDR3 length: 15
J gene: TRBJ2-1
V gene: TRBV6-1
CDR3 protein: CASRPASGGYNEQFF
CDR3 DNA: TGTGCCAGCAGGCCCGCTAGCGGGGGGTACAATGAGCAGTTCTTC

D gene: .
clone size: .
CDR3 length: 18
J gene: TRBJ1-1
V gene: TRBV20-1
CDR3 protein: CSARDWGPAGAGNTEAFF
CDR3 DNA: TGCAGTGCTAGAGATTGGGGCCCGGCAGGCGCCGGCAACACTGAAGCTTTCTTT

D gene: .
clone size: .
CDR3 length: 16
J gene: TRBJ1-5
V gene: TRBV15
CDR3 protein: CATSRVDITVDQPQHF
CDR3 DNA: TGTGCCACCAGCAGAGTGGATATAACAGTCGATCAGCCCCAGCATTTT

D gene: .
clone size: .
CDR3 length: 15
J gene: TRBJ1-4
V gene: TRBV10-1
CDR3 protein: CASSESLRGDEKLFF
CDR3 DNA: TGCGCCAGCAGTGAGTCCCTCCGGGGGGATGAAAAACTGTTTTTT

D gene: .
clone size: .
CDR3 length: 14
J gene: TRBJ2-3
V gene: TRBV7-6
CDR3 protein: CASSFRVATDTQYF
CDR3 DNA: TGTGCCAGCAGCTTCAGGGTCGCCACAGATACGCAGTATTTT

D gene: .
clone size: .
CDR3 length: 13
J gene: TRBJ2-7
V gene: TRBV29-1
CDR3 protein: CSVGLGGWGEQYF
CDR3 DNA: TGCAGCGTGGGTCTAGGGGGATGGGGCGAGCAGTACTTC

D gene: .
clone size: .
CDR3 length: 12
J gene: TRBJ2-3
V gene: TRBV4-3
CDR3 protein: CASSQVADTQYF
CDR3 DNA: TGCGCCAGCAGCCAAGTGGCGGATACGCAGTATTTT

D gene: TRBD2
clone size: .
CDR3 length: 12
J gene: TRBJ2-7
V gene: TRBV2
CDR3 protein: CASRTSGYEQYF
CDR3 DNA: TGTGCCAGCCGGACTAGCGGTTACGAGCAGTACTTC

D gene: .
clone size: few
CDR3 length: 14
J gene: TRBJ1-3
V gene: TRBV7-2
CDR3 protein: CASSLGSAGNTIYF
CDR3 DNA: TGTGCCAGCAGCTTAGGGTCAGCGGGAAACACCATATATTTT

D gene: TRBD1
clone size: .
CDR3 length: 15
J gene: TRBJ2-7
V gene: TRBV19
CDR3 protein: CASSGAGQGSNEQYF
CDR3 DNA: TGTGCCAGTAGTGGAGCCGGACAGGGTTCCAACGAGCAGTACTTC

D gene: .
clone size: once
CDR3 length: 14
J gene: TRBJ1-2
V gene: TRBV30
CDR3 protein: CAWEPGQTVYGYTF
CDR3 DNA: TGTGCCTGGGAACCGGGACAAACAGTCTATGGCTACACCTTC

D gene: .
clone size: .
CDR3 length: 14
J gene: TRBJ1-2
V gene: TRBV2
CDR3 protein: CASSEGTANYGYTF
CDR3 DNA: TGTGCCAGCAGTGAAGGGACGGCAAACTATGGCTACACCTTC

D gene: TRBD2
clone size: .
CDR3 length: 18
J gene: TRBJ2-6
V gene: TRBV20-1
CDR3 protein: CSAMLAGGPHSGANVLTF
CDR3 DNA: TGCAGTGCTATGCTAGCGGGAGGGCCTCACTCTGGGGCCAACGTCCTGACTTTC

D gene: .
clone size: .
CDR3 length: 13
J gene: TRBJ1-4
V gene: TRBV20-1
CDR3 protein: CSARDGLGEKLFF
CDR3 DNA: TGCAGTGCTAGGGATGGGTTAGGTGAAAAACTGTTTTTT

D gene: .
clone size: .
CDR3 length: 15
J gene: TRBJ2-3
V gene: TRBV25-1
CDR3 protein: CASSEYKGDVNTQYF
CDR3 DNA: TGTGCCAGCAGTGAATATAAAGGGGACGTCAATACGCAGTATTTT

D gene: .
clone size: few
CDR3 length: 15
J gene: TRBJ1-6
V gene: TRBV2
CDR3 protein: CAGGEDLSYNSPLHF
CDR3 DNA: TGTGCCGGGGGGGAGGACCTCTCCTATAATTCACCCCTCCACTTT

D gene: .
clone size: .
CDR3 length: 13
J gene: TRBJ2-5
V gene: TRBV29-1
CDR3 protein: CSVVGGGKETQYF
CDR3 DNA: TGCAGCGTTGTGGGGGGAGGAAAGGAGACCCAGTACTTC

D gene: .
clone size: .
CDR3 length: 13
J gene: TRBJ2-2
V gene: TRBV27
CDR3 protein: CASSSSSGGELFF
CDR3 DNA: .

D gene: .
clone size: .
CDR3 length: 17
J gene: TRBJ2-7
V gene: TRBV5-5
CDR3 protein: CASSLVSGRPLTYEQYF
CDR3 DNA: TGTGCCAGCAGCTTGGTGTCGGGCCGGCCCCTAACCTACGAGCAGTACTTC

D gene: .
clone size: once
CDR3 length: 12
J gene: TRBJ2-1
V gene: TRBV12-3/TRBV12-4
CDR3 protein: CASSSNQKEQFF
CDR3 DNA: TGTGCCAGCAGTTCCAATCAGAAAGAGCAGTTCTTC

D gene: .
clone size: .
CDR3 length: 15
J gene: TRBJ1-5
V gene: TRBV15
CDR3 protein: CATSNWAPGNQPQHF
CDR3 DNA: TGTGCCACCAGCAACTGGGCCCCGGGGAATCAGCCCCAGCATTTT

D gene: .
clone size: .
CDR3 length: 13
J gene: TRBJ1-6
V gene: TRBV28
CDR3 protein: CASSSGSSSPLHF
CDR3 DNA: TGTGCCAGCAGTTCAGGGTCCTCTTCACCCCTCCACTTT

D gene: .
clone size: .
CDR3 length: 16
J gene: TRBJ2-3
V gene: TRBV28
CDR3 protein: CASSIMGGGPSDTQYF
CDR3 DNA: TGTGCCAGCAGCATCATGGGGGGAGGACCCTCGGATACGCAGTATTTT

D gene: TRBD1
clone size: .
CDR3 length: 14
J gene: TRBJ1-1
V gene: TRBV2
CDR3 protein: CASSYDRANTEAFF
CDR3 DNA: TGTGCCAGCAGTTACGACAGGGCGAACACTGAAGCTTTCTTT

D gene: .
clone size: few
CDR3 length: 18
J gene: TRBJ1-5
V gene: TRBV10-2
CDR3 protein: CASSEGIRDRVSNQPQHF
CDR3 DNA: TGCGCCAGCAGTGAGGGAATCCGGGACCGAGTAAGCAATCAGCCCCAGCATTTT

D gene: TRBD2
clone size: .
CDR3 length: 14
J gene: TRBJ2-7
V gene: TRBV6-1
CDR3 protein: CASSGVREAYEQYF
CDR3 DNA: TGTGCCAGCAGCGGGGTGCGGGAGGCCTACGAGCAGTACTTC

D gene: .
clone size: .
CDR3 length: 13
J gene: TRBJ1-4
V gene: TRBV20-1
CDR3 protein: CSATEPPGEKLFF
CDR3 DNA: TGCAGTGCCACGGAACCCCCCGGTGAAAAACTGTTTTTT

D gene: .
clone size: few
CDR3 length: 13
J gene: TRBJ1-1
V gene: TRBV7-9
CDR3 protein: CASSPAQNTEAFF
CDR3 DNA: TGTGCCAGCAGCCCCGCCCAGAACACTGAAGCTTTCTTT

D gene: TRBD2
clone size: few
CDR3 length: 13
J gene: TRBJ2-1
V gene: TRBV7-6
CDR3 protein: CASSLERGREQFF
CDR3 DNA: TGTGCCAGCAGCCTCGAGCGGGGCCGTGAGCAGTTCTTC

D gene: .
clone size: .
CDR3 length: 14
J gene: TRBJ2-7
V gene: TRBV11-3
CDR3 protein: CASSLRDGGNEQYF
CDR3 DNA: TGTGCCAGCAGCTTAAGGGACGGCGGAAACGAGCAGTACTTC

D gene: TRBD1
clone size: few
CDR3 length: 15
J gene: TRBJ1-2
V gene: TRBV6-2/TRBV6-3
CDR3 protein: CASSRPPEGATGYTF
CDR3 DNA: TGTGCCAGCAGTAGACCTCCCGAGGGGGCTACTGGCTACACCTTC

D gene: TRBD1
clone size: .
CDR3 length: 16
J gene: TRBJ1-2
V gene: TRBV11-2
CDR3 protein: CASSPNHRDSAYGYTF
CDR3 DNA: TGTGCCAGCAGCCCTAATCATCGGGACAGCGCGTATGGCTACACCTTC